This TCR beta chain was identified during a study of T cells in Graves' hyperthyroidism and ophthalmopathy. In the study overall: Before any treatment, at initial diagnosis, peripheral blood was collected.

In this sample, this clonotype turned up once. Germline CDR1 and CDR2: LGHNA and YNFKEQ. V lost 1 base and J lost 3; bases outside the gene matches: 4. The CDR3 length is 15 residues. Regions amplified from RNA transcripts were the TCR beta CDR3 regions. The TCR CDR3 was amplified in a first-round RT-PCR using the HTBI primer set. TCRdb processed the multiplex PCR reads anew with MiXCR; each CDR3 protein has one entry. The data hold approximately 270,000 distinct CDR3 sequences, with about 14% observed a single time. The rearrangement links TRBV4-2 to TRBJ2-5; 8 nucleotides line up with TRBD2. Sequenced sample: blood. The TCR comes from a woman in her thirties or forties with Graves' hyperthyroidism that later progressed to Graves' ophthalmopathy. CDR3 residues: CASSQVAGREETQYF. The CDR3 DNA reads as TGTGCCAGCAGCCAAGTAGCGGGAAGGGAAGAGACCCAGTACTTC.